What follows is one TCR beta chain and its context. The data were produced by immunoSEQ multiplex PCR, yet TCRdb's version contains in-frame clones alone and is incomplete. The repertoire holds some 1.4 million clones, with around 97% as singletons. This sample is part of a study of shared clonotypes between healthy human individuals. This TCR was recovered from a man aged 30 to 39 in good health. Sequenced: naive CD4+ T cells sorted from blood. Regarding subset: CD45RA+ positively selected.

CDR3 DNA sequence: TGTGCCAGCAGTTCCCTAGCGGGAGCCTTCTACGAGCAGTACTTC. Protein: CASSSLAGAFYEQYF. This chain uses TRBV28 with TRBJ2-7; 10 bases are shared with TRBD2. The length of the CDR3 is 15 residues. V lost 4 bases, J lost 3 bases, and 6 bases stayed unmatched. The germline V gene has CDR1 MDHEN and CDR2 SYDVKM. The whole variable domain, filled in from reference TRBV28 and TRBJ2-7, reads DVKVTQSSRYLVKRTGEKVFLECVQDMDHENMFWYRQDPGLGLRLIYFSYDVKMKEKGDIPEGYSVSREKKERFSLILESASTNQTSMYLCASSSLAGAFYEQYFGPGTRLTVT.